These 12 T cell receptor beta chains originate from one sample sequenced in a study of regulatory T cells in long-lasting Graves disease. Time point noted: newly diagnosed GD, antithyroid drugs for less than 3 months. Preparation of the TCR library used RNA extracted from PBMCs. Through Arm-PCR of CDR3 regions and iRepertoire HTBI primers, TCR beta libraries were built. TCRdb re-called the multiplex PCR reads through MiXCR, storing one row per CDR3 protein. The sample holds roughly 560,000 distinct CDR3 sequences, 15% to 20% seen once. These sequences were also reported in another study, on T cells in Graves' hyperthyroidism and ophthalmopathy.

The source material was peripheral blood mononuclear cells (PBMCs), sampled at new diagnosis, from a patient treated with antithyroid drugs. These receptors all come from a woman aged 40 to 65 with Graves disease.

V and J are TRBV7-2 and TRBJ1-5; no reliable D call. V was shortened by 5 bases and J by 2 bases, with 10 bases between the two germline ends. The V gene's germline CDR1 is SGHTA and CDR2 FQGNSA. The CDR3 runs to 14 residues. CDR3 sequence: CASSPRAGNQPQHF. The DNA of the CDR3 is TGTGCCAGCAGCCCGAGGGCGGGCAATCAGCCCCAGCATTTT.

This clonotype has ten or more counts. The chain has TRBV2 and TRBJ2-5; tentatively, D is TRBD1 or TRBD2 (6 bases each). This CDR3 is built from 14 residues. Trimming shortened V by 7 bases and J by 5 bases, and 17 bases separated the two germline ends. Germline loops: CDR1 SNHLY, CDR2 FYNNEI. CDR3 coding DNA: TGTGCCAGCATCCGGGACACCGGAGGGGAGACCCAGTACTTC. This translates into CASIRDTGGETQYF.

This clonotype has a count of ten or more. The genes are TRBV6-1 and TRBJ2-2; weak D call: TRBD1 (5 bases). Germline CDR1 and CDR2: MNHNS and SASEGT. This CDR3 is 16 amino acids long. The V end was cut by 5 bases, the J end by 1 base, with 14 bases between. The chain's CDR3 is CASSRQSRLNTGELFF. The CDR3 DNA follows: TGTGCCAGCAGTAGACAGAGCCGACTGAACACCGGGGAGCTGTTTTTT.

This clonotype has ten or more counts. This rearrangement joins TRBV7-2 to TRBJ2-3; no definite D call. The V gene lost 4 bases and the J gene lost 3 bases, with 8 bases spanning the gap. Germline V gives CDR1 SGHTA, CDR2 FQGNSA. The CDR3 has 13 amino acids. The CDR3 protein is CASSSMGTDTQYF. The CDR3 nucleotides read TGTGCCAGCAGCTCAATGGGGACAGATACGCAGTATTTT.

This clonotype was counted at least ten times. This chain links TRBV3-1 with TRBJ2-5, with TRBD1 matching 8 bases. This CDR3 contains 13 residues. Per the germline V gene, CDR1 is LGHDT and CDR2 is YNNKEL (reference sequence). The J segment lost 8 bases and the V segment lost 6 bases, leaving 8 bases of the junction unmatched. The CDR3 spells CASSPTDRVTQYF. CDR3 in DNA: TGTGCCAGCAGTCCGACGGACAGGGTAACCCAGTACTTC.

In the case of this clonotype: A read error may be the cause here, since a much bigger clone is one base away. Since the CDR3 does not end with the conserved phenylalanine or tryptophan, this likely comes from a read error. The CDR3 DNA sequence: TGTGCCAGCAGTAGGACAGTTAGCAATCAGCCCCAGCATGTT. Its translation: CASSRTVSNQPQHV. This rearrangement joins TRBV28 to TRBJ1-5; tentative D call: TRBD1 (6 bases). V was trimmed by 5 bases and J by 0 bases, leaving 8 bases between them. Germline V gives CDR1 MDHEN, CDR2 SYDVKM. The CDR3 sequence is 14 residues long.

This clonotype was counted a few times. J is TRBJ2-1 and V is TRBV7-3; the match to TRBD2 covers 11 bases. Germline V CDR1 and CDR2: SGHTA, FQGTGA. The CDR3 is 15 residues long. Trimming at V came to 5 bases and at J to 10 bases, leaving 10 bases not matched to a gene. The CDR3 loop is CASSTDSGGAREQFF. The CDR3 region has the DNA TGTGCCAGCAGCACAGATAGCGGGGGGGCACGAGAGCAGTTCTTC.

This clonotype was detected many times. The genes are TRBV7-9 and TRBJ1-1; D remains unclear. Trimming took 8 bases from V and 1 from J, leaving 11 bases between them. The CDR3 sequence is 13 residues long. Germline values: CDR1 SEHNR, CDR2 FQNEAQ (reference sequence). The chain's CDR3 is CASLIHQNTEAFF. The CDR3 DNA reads TGTGCCAGCCTTATCCACCAGAACACTGAAGCTTTCTTT.

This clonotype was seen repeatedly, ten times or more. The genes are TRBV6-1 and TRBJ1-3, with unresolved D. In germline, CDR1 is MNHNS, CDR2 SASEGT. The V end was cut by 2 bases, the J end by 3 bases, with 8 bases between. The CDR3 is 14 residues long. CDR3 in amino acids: CASSERLSGNTIYF. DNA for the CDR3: TGTGCCAGCAGTGAACGACTTAGTGGAAACACCATATATTTT.

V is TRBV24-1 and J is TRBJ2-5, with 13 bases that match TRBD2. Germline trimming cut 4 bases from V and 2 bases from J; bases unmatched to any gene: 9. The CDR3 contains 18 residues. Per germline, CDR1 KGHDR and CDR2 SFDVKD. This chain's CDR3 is CATSDHGLAGAGQETQYF. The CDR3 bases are TGTGCCACCAGTGACCACGGACTAGCGGGGGCCGGTCAAGAGACCCAGTACTTC.

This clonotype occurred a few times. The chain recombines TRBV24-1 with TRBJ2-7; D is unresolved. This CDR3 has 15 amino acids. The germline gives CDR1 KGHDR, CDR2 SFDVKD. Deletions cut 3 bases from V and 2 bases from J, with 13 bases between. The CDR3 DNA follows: TGTGCCACCAGTGATCTTTCGCCCGAAACCTACGAGCAGTACTTC. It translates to CATSDLSPETYEQYF.

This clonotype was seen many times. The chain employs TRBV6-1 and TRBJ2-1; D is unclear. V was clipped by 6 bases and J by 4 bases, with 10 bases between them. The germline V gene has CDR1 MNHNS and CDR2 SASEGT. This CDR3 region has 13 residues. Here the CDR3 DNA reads TGTGCCAGCAGCCTTTCTGCATACAATGAGCAGTTCTTC. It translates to CASSLSAYNEQFF.